The next 8 T cell receptor beta chains were all read from a single sample in a study of identical twins. From the 5' RACE reads, TCRdb called clonotypes with MiXCR, one entry per CDR3 protein. The data hold hundreds of thousands of distinct CDR3 sequences, with 9% to 15% observed a single time. Separately, the same data were catalogued under a study of yellow fever vaccine responses in identical twins.

Sequencing used PBMCs. The receptors come from a woman aged 18-29 years in good health.

The rearrangement links TRBV20-1 to TRBJ2-5; 10 positions agree with TRBD2. Germline V gene sequence: CDR1 DFQATT, CDR2 SNEGSKA (reference sequence). J gave up 4 bases and V 6 bases, and 5 bases lay outside the gene matches. This CDR3 comprises 13 residues. This CDR3 reads CSAQRGGGETQYF. DNA of the CDR3: TGCAGTGCACAGCGGGGGGGCGGAGAGACCCAGTACTTC.

This chain joins TRBV4-1 and TRBJ1-1; unclear D gene. The CDR3 contains 15 residues. Germline CDR1 MGHRA, CDR2 YSYEKL. The V end lost 1 base, the J end lost 1 base, and 10 bases lay between the germline ends. In nucleotides, the CDR3 is TGCGCCAGCAGCCAAGTGCTGCTCCGGAACACTGAAGCTTTCTTT. The encoded protein is CASSQVLLRNTEAFF.

In its sample, this clonotype was seen many times. The genes are TRBV12-3 or TRBV12-4 and TRBJ1-5, with TRBD1 as a possible D gene (6 bases). The CDR3 is 14 amino acids. With 3 bases removed from V and 5 bases from J, the gap between germline ends came to 11 bases. The CDR3, as DNA: TGTGCCAGCAGTTTTTCGGGGGCGGATCAGCCCCAGCATTTT. Translating gives CASSFSGADQPQHF.

The chain has TRBV12-3 or TRBV12-4 and TRBJ1-1; D perhaps matches TRBD1 (6 bases). The CDR3 spans 14 residues. The V gene lost 2 bases and the J gene lost 5 bases, with 12 bases spanning the gap. The CDR3 sequence: CASSLSSRGTEAFF. In DNA, the CDR3 is TGTGCCAGCAGTTTATCGTCCAGGGGTACTGAAGCTTTCTTT.

This clonotype was found once. The chain links TRBV29-1 to TRBJ2-5; the D gene is possibly TRBD2 (6 bases). The CDR3 runs 15 residues. Trimming removed 3 bases at V and 4 bases at J, with 18 bases between. Germline CDR1 reads SQVTM; CDR2 reads ANQGSEA. The CDR3 nucleotides are TGCAGCGTTGAGGGTAGTCGTGGAGGGGTAGAGACCCAGTACTTC. Its translation is CSVEGSRGGVETQYF.

The chain recombines TRBV4-1 with TRBJ2-1; D is unresolved. Germline loops: CDR1 MGHRA, CDR2 YSYEKL. This CDR3 contains 16 residues. Between the trimmed V and J ends, which lost 1 base and 4 bases, there was a span of 14 bases. The CDR3 loop is CASSQVTWLEYNEQFF. The CDR3 DNA reads as TGCGCCAGCAGCCAAGTAACGTGGCTAGAATACAATGAGCAGTTCTTC.

The chain couples TRBV10-3 to TRBJ1-5; maybe TRBD1 (5 bases). Trimming stripped 0 bases from V and 4 bases from J, with 7 bases between. This CDR3 spans 14 amino acids. Germline V gene data show CDR1 as ENHRY and CDR2 as SYGVKD. In DNA, the CDR3 is TGTGCCATCAGTGAGTCGGGGGTAAATCAGCCCCAGCATTTT. This encodes CAISESGVNQPQHF.

This clonotype was counted between two and nine times. This chain joins TRBV5-1 and TRBJ2-2; D possibly matches TRBD1 or TRBD2 (5 bases each). CDR1 and CDR2 (germline): SGHRS, YFSETQ. Trimming left V 2 bases short and J 5 bases short, with 19 bases between. The CDR3 sequence is 17 residues long. This CDR3 is CASSFPGTAGETGELFF. CDR3 nucleotide sequence: TGCGCCAGCAGCTTCCCTGGGACGGCTGGTGAAACCGGGGAGCTGTTTTTT.